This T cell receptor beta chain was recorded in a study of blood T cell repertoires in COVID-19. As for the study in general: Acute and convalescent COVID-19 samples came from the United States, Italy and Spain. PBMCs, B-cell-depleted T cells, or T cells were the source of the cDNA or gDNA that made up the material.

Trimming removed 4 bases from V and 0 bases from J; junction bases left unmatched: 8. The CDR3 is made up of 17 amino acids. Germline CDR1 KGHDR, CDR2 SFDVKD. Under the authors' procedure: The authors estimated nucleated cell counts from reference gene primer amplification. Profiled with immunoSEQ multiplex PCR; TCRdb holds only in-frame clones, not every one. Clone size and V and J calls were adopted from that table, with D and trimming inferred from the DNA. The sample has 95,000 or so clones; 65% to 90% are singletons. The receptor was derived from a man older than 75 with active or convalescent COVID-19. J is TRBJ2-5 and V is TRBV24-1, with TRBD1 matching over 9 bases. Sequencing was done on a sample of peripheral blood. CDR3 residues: CATSDPGQGLNQETQYF. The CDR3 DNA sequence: TGTGCCACCAGTGACCCGGGACAGGGTCTTAACCAAGAGACCCAGTACTTC.